The 3 T cell receptor beta chains reported below all come from one sample, sequenced in a study of beta chain features in type 1 diabetes (dated by TCRdb to 2017 to 2018). The full study reports these points: In all four CD4+ subsets, TCRB CDR3 length was moderately but significantly shorter in type 1 diabetes patients.

Libraries came from the immunoSEQ multiplex PCR assay. The High Capacity cDNA Reverse Transcription Kit was used to reverse transcribe all of the isolated RNA, meaning that expressed TCRB transcripts were what got sequenced. TCRdb re-hosts the immuneACCESS table, in-frame sequences only. Its copies lack some clones; in the studies checked, an unresolved V gene accounts for under half of them, and the cause for the rest is not known. This sample holds roughly 700,000 clones; about an eighth were observed only once. About 0.02% of the sample lies in the top ten. The antigens for these receptors are not known. Sequenced: naive CD4+ T cells from blood. The cell subset or site label, read with the paper, signifies: true naive CD4+ T cells. The origin of the receptors is a man younger than 35 with type 1 diabetes.

V and J are TRBV2 and TRBJ1-5; 9 bases align to TRBD1. V shed 6 bases, J shed 5 bases, and the junction held 8 bases outside the gene matches. CDR1 and CDR2 (germline): SNHLY, FYNNEI. The CDR3 runs 15 residues. As DNA, the CDR3 is TGTGCCAGCAGGGGACAGGGCGTGCGGGATCAGCCCCAGCATTTT. Its protein product is CASRGQGVRDQPQHF.

This chain connects TRBV4-2 to TRBJ2-5; 9 bases match TRBD2. Per the germline V gene, CDR1 is LGHNA and CDR2 is YNFKEQ. The CDR3 length is 16 residues. Trimming removed 0 bases from V and 2 bases from J; junction bases left unmatched: 4. For the CDR3, the DNA is TGTGCCAGCAGCCAAGAAATTAGCGGGGGACAAGAGACCCAGTACTTC. Translated: CASSQEISGGQETQYF.

This clone was counted a few times. The chain uses TRBV28 and TRBJ1-5, with a possible D match to TRBD1 (6 bases). Germline V gene data show CDR1 as MDHEN and CDR2 as SYDVKM. This CDR3 contains 15 residues. V lost 5 bases and J 6 bases, leaving 17 bases between the germline ends. CDR3 sequence: CASSPAGGQRQPQHF. CDR3 DNA: TGTGCCAGCAGTCCTGCCGGGGGGCAACGTCAGCCCCAGCATTTT.